The 2 T cell receptor beta chains below were found in one sample sequenced in a study of T cells after yellow fever vaccination. MiXCR was run by TCRdb on the 5' RACE reads, yielding one entry per CDR3 protein. This sample has fewer than 350,000 distinct CDR3 sequences, with 3% to 4.5% found just once. The sample here was PBMCs, taken on the day of the yellow fever booster vaccination. These receptors all come from a man between 18 and 35 years old who received the YFV17D yellow fever vaccine.

This clonotype turned up a few times. The chain uses TRBV3-1 and TRBJ2-5; D is possibly TRBD2 (6 bases). CDR3 size: 13 residues. Germline CDR1 and CDR2: LGHDT and YNNKEL (reference sequence). V lost 2 bases and J 7 bases, leaving 11 bases between the germline ends. This chain's CDR3 is CASSQSSAGTQYF. CDR3 bases: TGTGCCAGCAGCCAATCTAGCGCGGGGACCCAGTACTTC.

The chain recombines TRBV28 with TRBJ2-2; 15 bases fit TRBD2. Germline CDR1 MDHEN, CDR2 SYDVKM. This CDR3 spans 16 amino acids. V gave up 6 bases and J gave up 7 bases; unmatched junction bases: 6. The CDR3 here is CASSYGLAGGIGELFF. The CDR3 region has the DNA TGTGCCAGCAGCTACGGACTAGCGGGGGGGATCGGGGAGCTGTTTTTT.